This TCR beta chain was sequenced during a study of blood T cell repertoires in COVID-19 (dated by TCRdb to 2020 to 2022). The study in broad terms: Samples from collaborators originated in the United States, Italy and Spain and spanned both the acute and convalescent phases of COVID-19. The material from the prospective study consisted of cDNA or gDNA derived from T cells, B-cell-depleted T cells, or PBMCs. Where available, HLA class I and class II types were taken from metadata supplied by the sample provider and were not determined by assay-based typing. The dataset comprised deeply sampled blood TCRbeta repertoires from subjects exposed to, actively infected with, or recovered from COVID-19. Samples were obtained from the ongoing ImmuneRACE study (first 160 participants) and from about 1,300 subjects provided by 6 global collaborators. The repertoires were released in a freely available public database intended as a resource for research on the immune response to SARS-CoV-2. The sample metadata nearly always contained a de-identified subject ID, COVID-19 status, age in years and sex. General study outcomes and caveats: Clinical and demographic metadata were provided uncurated, with the amount varying by source and participant.

One collaborating source in Seattle enrolled patients while the patients were actively infected and followed the patients over time throughout the course of disease. Whole blood was collected in K2EDTA tubes by collaborating institutions according to the institutions' own protocols. Collaborator samples were shipped for TCRbeta analysis as frozen whole blood, isolated PBMCs, or DNA extracted from either sample type. The junction shows trimming of 5 bases on V and 4 bases on J, plus 21 bases between the germline ends. The CDR3 holds 17 amino acids from the cysteine to the phenylalanine. The sequence is cut down to CDR3 DNA, 51 bases in frame from base 1. Looking up the germline V gene yields CDR1 MDHEN and CDR2 SYDVKM. Turning to this clone: Its antigen remains undetermined. The record has no base qualities; no much larger clone is one base away.

TCRbeta CDR3 regions were amplified from genomic DNA by means of the immunoSEQ Assay, a bias-controlled multiplex PCR. The study's processing was this. Within the assay, amplification of reference gene primers was used to estimate how many nucleated cells each sample contained. To quantify the absolute abundance of each unique TCRbeta CDR3 rearrangement, sequence reads were collapsed and filtered. For each sample, productive Simpson clonality was calculated as the square root of Simpson's diversity index over productive rearrangements. The clones in this table, taken by TCRdb from immuneACCESS, are in-frame only. Not every clone is retained; where verified, under half of the shortfall comes from an unresolved V gene, and the cause of the rest is unknown. V and J calls and clone size are copied from that table; D and trimming were computed from the DNA. The sample includes 250,000 to 300,000 clones, with less than 90% observed a single time. The ten largest clones capture over 9.5% of the sample.

This sequence uses TRBV28 and TRBJ1-5; TRBD1 might be the D gene, on 5 matching bases. This receptor was taken from a woman aged 25-40 years with COVID-19, enrolled during active disease. Sequencing was done on a sample of peripheral blood. The nucleotides read TGTGCCAGCAGTCTTGTAGATACAGGTACCCTGAATCAGCCCCAGCATTTT. Protein translation: CASSLVDTGTLNQPQHF.